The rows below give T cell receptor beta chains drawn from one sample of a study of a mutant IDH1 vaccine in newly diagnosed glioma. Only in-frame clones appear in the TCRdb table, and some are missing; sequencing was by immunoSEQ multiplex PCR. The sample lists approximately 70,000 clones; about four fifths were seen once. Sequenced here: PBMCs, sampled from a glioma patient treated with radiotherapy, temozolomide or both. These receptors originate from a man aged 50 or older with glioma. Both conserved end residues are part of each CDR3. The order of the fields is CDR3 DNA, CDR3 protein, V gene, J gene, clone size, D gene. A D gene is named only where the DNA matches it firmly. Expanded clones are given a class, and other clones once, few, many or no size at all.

CDR3nt: TGTGCCAGCAGTCGGCCGGCGGGGACCTCCACAGATACGCAGTATTTT
CDR3aa: CASSRPAGTSTDTQYF
v_gene: TRBV28
j_gene: TRBJ2-3
abundance: -
d_gene: -

CDR3nt: TGTGCCACCAGCAGGCCTTCAGGAGCCTCTGGAAACACCATATATTTT
CDR3aa: CATSRPSGASGNTIYF
v_gene: TRBV15
j_gene: TRBJ1-3
abundance: once
d_gene: -

CDR3nt: TGTGCCTGCCGCAGGGGGCTGGGCTATTCCGGGGAGCTGTTTTTT
CDR3aa: CACRRGLGYSGELFF
v_gene: TRBV30
j_gene: TRBJ2-2
abundance: -
d_gene: TRBD1

CDR3nt: TGCACCAGCAGCCAAGGTATCAGGTATCCCTACGAGCAGTACTTC
CDR3aa: CTSSQGIRYPYEQYF
v_gene: TRBV1
j_gene: TRBJ2-7
abundance: few
d_gene: -

CDR3nt: TGTGCCAGCAGTACCGGGACAGAGTCCATCGAGCAGTACTTC
CDR3aa: CASSTGTESIEQYF
v_gene: TRBV2
j_gene: TRBJ2-7
abundance: -
d_gene: TRBD1

CDR3nt: TGTGCCAGCAGCCGACAGGTCTCTAGCACAGATACGCAGTATTTT
CDR3aa: CASSRQVSSTDTQYF
v_gene: TRBV14
j_gene: TRBJ2-3
abundance: -
d_gene: -

CDR3nt: TGTGCCAGCAGCGCAAGTACCTGGGACAGGAACACCGGGGAGCTGTTTTTT
CDR3aa: CASSASTWDRNTGELFF
v_gene: TRBV4-2
j_gene: TRBJ2-2
abundance: -
d_gene: TRBD1

CDR3nt: TGTGCCAGCACCCAAGGCCACCTCTCTGGAAACACCATATATTTT
CDR3aa: CASTQGHLSGNTIYF
v_gene: TRBV5-5
j_gene: TRBJ1-3
abundance: -
d_gene: -

CDR3nt: TGTGCCAGCAGCTCCGGGACAGGGGAATACAATGAGCAGTTCTTC
CDR3aa: CASSSGTGEYNEQFF
v_gene: TRBV7-8
j_gene: TRBJ2-1
abundance: -
d_gene: TRBD1

CDR3nt: TGTGCCAGCAGCGGGCTCCGGGGGGCAGATACGCAGTATTTT
CDR3aa: CASSGLRGADTQYF
v_gene: TRBV7-2
j_gene: TRBJ2-3
abundance: -
d_gene: TRBD2

CDR3nt: TGTGCCAGCCGGAGGGTGAGCAATCAGCCCCAGCATTTT
CDR3aa: CASRRVSNQPQHF
v_gene: TRBV2
j_gene: TRBJ1-5
abundance: -
d_gene: -

CDR3nt: TGTGCCAGCAACGAAAACTCCTACAATGAGCAGTTCTTC
CDR3aa: CASNENSYNEQFF
v_gene: TRBV2
j_gene: TRBJ2-1
abundance: -
d_gene: -

CDR3nt: TGTGCCAGCAGCGTAGGACTTACAGGACTGAACACTGAAGCTTTCTTT
CDR3aa: CASSVGLTGLNTEAFF
v_gene: TRBV9
j_gene: TRBJ1-1
abundance: -
d_gene: -

CDR3nt: TGTGCCATCAGGGACAGCTCCTACGAGCAGTACTTC
CDR3aa: CAIRDSSYEQYF
v_gene: TRBV10-3
j_gene: TRBJ2-7
abundance: -
d_gene: -

CDR3nt: TGCAGTGCCTTTGTCTACACTGAAGCTTTCTTT
CDR3aa: CSAFVYTEAFF
v_gene: TRBV20-1
j_gene: TRBJ1-1
abundance: few
d_gene: -

CDR3nt: TGTGCCATCAGTGAGGGCAGGGGGAACACCGGGGAGCTGTTTTTT
CDR3aa: CAISEGRGNTGELFF
v_gene: TRBV10-3
j_gene: TRBJ2-2
abundance: -
d_gene: -

CDR3nt: TGTGCCAGCAACTCGCGGGGGGAGGAAAAACTGTTTTTT
CDR3aa: CASNSRGEEKLFF
v_gene: TRBV5-4
j_gene: TRBJ1-4
abundance: -
d_gene: -

CDR3nt: TGCGCCAGCAGCCAACGACAGGGCTACCAAGAGACCCAGTACTTC
CDR3aa: CASSQRQGYQETQYF
v_gene: TRBV4-1
j_gene: TRBJ2-5
abundance: -
d_gene: TRBD1

CDR3nt: TGCAGCGCGGGACAGGGGCCCTACAATGAGCAGTTCTTC
CDR3aa: CSAGQGPYNEQFF
v_gene: TRBV29-1
j_gene: TRBJ2-1
abundance: -
d_gene: TRBD1

CDR3nt: TGTGCCAGCAGGACTACAGGGGGCGCTTACTATGGCTACACCTTC
CDR3aa: CASRTTGGAYYGYTF
v_gene: TRBV5-6
j_gene: TRBJ1-2
abundance: -
d_gene: TRBD1

CDR3nt: TGTGCCAGCAGCGACGGGGGGTCCTACAATGAGCAGTTCTTC
CDR3aa: CASSDGGSYNEQFF
v_gene: TRBV7-9
j_gene: TRBJ2-1
abundance: -
d_gene: TRBD2

CDR3nt: TGTGCCAGCAGCTTAGTAGCGGATCGGGGCCAGCATTTT
CDR3aa: CASSLVADRGQHF
v_gene: TRBV7-8
j_gene: TRBJ1-5
abundance: -
d_gene: -

CDR3nt: TGTGCCTGGAGTGTACCTCAGGGGAAAAGCAATCAGCCCCAGCATTTT
CDR3aa: CAWSVPQGKSNQPQHF
v_gene: TRBV30
j_gene: TRBJ1-5
abundance: -
d_gene: -

CDR3nt: TGCGCCAGCAGCTTTGACTACAATGAGCAGTTCTTC
CDR3aa: CASSFDYNEQFF
v_gene: TRBV5-1
j_gene: TRBJ2-1
abundance: -
d_gene: -

CDR3nt: TGTGCCAGTACAGGGGGCCCATCCTACGAGCAGTACTTC
CDR3aa: CASTGGPSYEQYF
v_gene: TRBV6-1
j_gene: TRBJ2-7
abundance: -
d_gene: TRBD1

CDR3nt: TGTGCCAGCAGCGGGGACAGTCGGAATTCACCCCTCCACTTT
CDR3aa: CASSGDSRNSPLHF
v_gene: TRBV7-9
j_gene: TRBJ1-6
abundance: -
d_gene: TRBD1

CDR3nt: TGTGCCAGCAGTTCAAACTTGGACGGGACGTCACCCCTCCACTTT
CDR3aa: CASSSNLDGTSPLHF
v_gene: TRBV27
j_gene: TRBJ1-6
abundance: -
d_gene: -

CDR3nt: TGTGCCAGCGGCCACCACCCGGGACAGGGGGCCCGCGAGCAGTACTTC
CDR3aa: CASGHHPGQGAREQYF
v_gene: TRBV2
j_gene: TRBJ2-7
abundance: once
d_gene: TRBD1

CDR3nt: TGTGCCAGCAGTGAATCGGGCCCCTACAATGAGCAGTTCTTC
CDR3aa: CASSESGPYNEQFF
v_gene: TRBV2
j_gene: TRBJ2-1
abundance: -
d_gene: -

CDR3nt: TGTGCCAGTATCCGGGAAGGGAGAAGGCATTTT
CDR3aa: CASIREGRRHF
v_gene: TRBV19
j_gene: TRBJ1-5
abundance: few
d_gene: -

CDR3nt: TGCAGCACGCTTACAGATACGCAGTATTTT
CDR3aa: CSTLTDTQYF
v_gene: TRBV29-1
j_gene: TRBJ2-3
abundance: few
d_gene: -

CDR3nt: TGTGCCAGCGAGGTCAATCAGCCCCAGCATTTT
CDR3aa: CASEVNQPQHF
v_gene: TRBV6-5
j_gene: TRBJ1-5
abundance: -
d_gene: -

CDR3nt: TGTGCCAGCTCACCCCCGGAGGAGTACGAGCAGTACTTC
CDR3aa: CASSPPEEYEQYF
v_gene: TRBV18
j_gene: TRBJ2-7
abundance: medium-sized
d_gene: -

CDR3nt: TGTGCCAGCAGCCAAGAAAGAGCGGCTAACTATGGCTACACCTTC
CDR3aa: CASSQERAANYGYTF
v_gene: TRBV4-2
j_gene: TRBJ1-2
abundance: -
d_gene: -

CDR3nt: -
CDR3aa: CASSVGVGSSGFF
v_gene: TRBV9
j_gene: TRBJ2-1
abundance: -
d_gene: -

CDR3nt: TGTGCCTGGAGAGGGGACCTCGGAGGAAACACCATATATTTT
CDR3aa: CAWRGDLGGNTIYF
v_gene: TRBV30
j_gene: TRBJ1-3
abundance: -
d_gene: -

CDR3nt: TGTGCCTGGAGCCGGGCTACGAACACTGAAGCTTTCTTT
CDR3aa: CAWSRATNTEAFF
v_gene: TRBV30
j_gene: TRBJ1-1
abundance: -
d_gene: -

CDR3nt: TGTGCCATCCGGTCGGACGGACTATCCAATGAGCAGTTCTTC
CDR3aa: CAIRSDGLSNEQFF
v_gene: TRBV10-3
j_gene: TRBJ2-1
abundance: -
d_gene: -

CDR3nt: TGTGCCATCAGTGCGGGGGACGGGGGGGAAAAACTGTTTTTT
CDR3aa: CAISAGDGGEKLFF
v_gene: TRBV10-3
j_gene: TRBJ1-4
abundance: few
d_gene: -

CDR3nt: TGTGCCAGCAGCTCGATAGCGGGGGATCAAGAGACCCAGTACTTC
CDR3aa: CASSSIAGDQETQYF
v_gene: TRBV5-6
j_gene: TRBJ2-5
abundance: -
d_gene: TRBD2

CDR3nt: TGTGCCAGCAGTGTCCGGCCAGTGGGGACCGGGGAGCTGTTTTTT
CDR3aa: CASSVRPVGTGELFF
v_gene: TRBV2
j_gene: TRBJ2-2
abundance: -
d_gene: -

CDR3nt: TGTGCCAGCAGCTTTGTCCTGACGGACAGGGGGAACACCGGGGAGCTGTTTTTT
CDR3aa: CASSFVLTDRGNTGELFF
v_gene: TRBV7-8
j_gene: TRBJ2-2
abundance: -
d_gene: TRBD1

CDR3nt: TGTGCCAGCAGCTTCCTCGGGACAGGTCAAGGGGTAGATACGCAGTATTTT
CDR3aa: CASSFLGTGQGVDTQYF
v_gene: TRBV5-6
j_gene: TRBJ2-3
abundance: -
d_gene: TRBD1

CDR3nt: TGTGCCTGGAGTAGATGGGGACAGTACCAAGAGACCCAGTACTTC
CDR3aa: CAWSRWGQYQETQYF
v_gene: TRBV30
j_gene: TRBJ2-5
abundance: -
d_gene: TRBD1

CDR3nt: TGTGCCAGCACCTCGGAGGGGATCTACGAGCAGTACTTC
CDR3aa: CASTSEGIYEQYF
v_gene: TRBV2
j_gene: TRBJ2-7
abundance: -
d_gene: -

CDR3nt: TGTGCCTGGAGTCAGAGTGGGGTGAATTCACCCCTCCACTTT
CDR3aa: CAWSQSGVNSPLHF
v_gene: TRBV30
j_gene: TRBJ1-6
abundance: -
d_gene: -

CDR3nt: TGTGCCAGCAGCCCACTCAAAAGGAGGGAAAAACTGTTTTTT
CDR3aa: CASSPLKRREKLFF
v_gene: TRBV14
j_gene: TRBJ1-4
abundance: few
d_gene: -

CDR3nt: TGTGCCAGCAGCTCCAGACGGACAGCCGTTCCCTACGAGCAGTACTTC
CDR3aa: CASSSRRTAVPYEQYF
v_gene: TRBV7-9
j_gene: TRBJ2-7
abundance: -
d_gene: -